This T cell receptor (beta chain) came from a study of blood T cell repertoires in COVID-19. The study recruited people aged roughly 18 to 100 years across roughly 25 US areas. Germline V lookup: CDR1 LGHDT, CDR2 YNNKEL (reference sequence). CDR3 size: 12 residues. Trimming pared 3 bases from V and 12 bases from J, leaving 15 bases between. Clones were sequenced by immunoSEQ multiplex PCR, and TCRdb holds only the in-frame ones, with some missing. Counted here are more than 200,000 clones, approximately 86% occurring once; the ten biggest clones make up roughly 1.7%. Sequencing was done on a sample of PBMCs or T cells enriched from blood (not recorded which). The sequence came from a woman aged 50 to 60 who had recovered from COVID-19. V gene TRBV3-1 (or the pseudogene TRBV3-2) combines with J gene TRBJ2-7; D is possibly TRBD1 (6 bases). CDR3 coding DNA: TGTGCCAGCAGCCAGGGGCCGGGACATTGGTACTTC. Its translation is CASSQGPGHWYF.